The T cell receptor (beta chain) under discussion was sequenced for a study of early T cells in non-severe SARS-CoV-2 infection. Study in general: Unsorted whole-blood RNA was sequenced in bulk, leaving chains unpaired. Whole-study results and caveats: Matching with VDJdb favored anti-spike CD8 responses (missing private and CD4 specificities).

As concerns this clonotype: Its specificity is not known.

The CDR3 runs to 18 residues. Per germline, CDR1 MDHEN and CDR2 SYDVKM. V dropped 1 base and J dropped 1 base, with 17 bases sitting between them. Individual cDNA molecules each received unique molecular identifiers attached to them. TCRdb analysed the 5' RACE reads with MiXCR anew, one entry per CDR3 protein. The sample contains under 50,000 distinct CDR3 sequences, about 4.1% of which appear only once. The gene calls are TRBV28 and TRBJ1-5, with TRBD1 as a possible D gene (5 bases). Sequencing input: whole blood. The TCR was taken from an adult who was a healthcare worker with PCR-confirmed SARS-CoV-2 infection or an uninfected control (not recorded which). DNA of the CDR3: TGTGCCAGCAGTTTATTCGGGGGATCTCGGAAAAGCAATCAGCCCCAGCATTTT. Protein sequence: CASSLFGGSRKSNQPQHF.